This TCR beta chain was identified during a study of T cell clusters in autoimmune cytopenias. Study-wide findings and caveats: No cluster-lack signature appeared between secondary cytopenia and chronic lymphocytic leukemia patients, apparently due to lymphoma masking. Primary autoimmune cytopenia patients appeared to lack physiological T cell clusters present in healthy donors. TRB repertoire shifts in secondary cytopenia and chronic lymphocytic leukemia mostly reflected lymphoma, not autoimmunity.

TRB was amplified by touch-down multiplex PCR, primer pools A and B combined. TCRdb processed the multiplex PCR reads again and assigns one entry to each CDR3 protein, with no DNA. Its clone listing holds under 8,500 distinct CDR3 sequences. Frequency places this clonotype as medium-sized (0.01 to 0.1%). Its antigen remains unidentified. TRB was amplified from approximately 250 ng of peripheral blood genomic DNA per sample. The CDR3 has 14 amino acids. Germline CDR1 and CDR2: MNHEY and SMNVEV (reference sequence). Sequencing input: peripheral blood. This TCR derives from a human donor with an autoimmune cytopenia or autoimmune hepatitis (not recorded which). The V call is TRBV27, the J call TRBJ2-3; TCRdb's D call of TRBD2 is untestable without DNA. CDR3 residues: CASGRGRSTDTQYF.